These 29 T cell receptor beta chains share one sample of origin, sequenced in a study of tumor-infiltrating lymphocytes in primary liver carcinoma. The investigators made TCR beta cDNA from 500 ng total RNA, using a constant-region primer. What produced the TCR beta libraries was three nested multiplex PCR rounds using slightly modified ARM-PCR. TRBV1-TRBV30 forward primers and a C-beta reverse primer were used in the first two PCR rounds, which each ran for around 10 cycles. MiXCR was run by TCRdb on the multiplex PCR reads, yielding one entry per CDR3 protein. The sample lists more than 30,000 distinct CDR3 sequences, roughly 73% occurring once. Unsorted bulk tissue, roughly 19-33 mg of it, served as the source for co-extraction of RNA and DNA. Input material: tumor-adjacent normal liver tissue. All receptors derive from a man between 35 and 55 years old with primary liver carcinoma and hepatitis B virus infection.

With respect to this clonotype: The junction departs from the called germline gene at one end, perhaps through a read error. The chain carries TRBV5-1 and TRBJ1-2; tentative D call: TRBD1 (6 bases). From germline, CDR1 is SGHRS and CDR2 YFSETQ. This CDR3 has 16 amino acids. CDR3 nucleotides: TGCGCCAGCGGCTTGGACGGGGGCCAACGCCTTTATGGCTACACCTTC. This gives the protein CASGLDGGQRLYGYTF.

This clonotype has just one count. At one end the junction does not follow the germline gene, possibly because of a read error. V is TRBV6-2 or TRBV6-3 and J is TRBJ2-7; D uncertain. The CDR3 is 14 residues long. Per the germline V gene, CDR1 is MNHEY and CDR2 is SVGEGT. The CDR3 here is CASSYSGNFYDQYF. The CDR3 DNA reads TGTGCCAGCAGTTACTCCGGCAACTTCTACGATCAGTACTTC.

Here the CDR3 reads CASTLTGLAGGPYNEQFF. The CDR3 DNA sequence: TGTGCCAGCACCCTCACGGGCCTAGCGGGAGGGCCGTACAATGAGCAGTTCTTC. The chain couples TRBV11-1 to TRBJ2-1; 12 bases are shared with TRBD2. V trimming: 7 bases; J trimming: 4 bases; junction bases outside the gene matches: 14. CDR3 length: 18 residues. The germline CDR1 and CDR2 sequences are SGHAT and FQDESV (reference sequence).

This clonotype is medium-sized in the sample. J is TRBJ2-1 and V is TRBV28; the match to TRBD2 covers 10 bases. The CDR3 has 16 residues. The germline CDR1 and CDR2 sequences are MDHEN and SYDVKM. The trim removed 7 bases at V and 3 bases at J, leaving 9 bases unmatched. The CDR3 DNA is TGTGCCAGCATCCCCCCGGAGCGGGGGGGCTACAATGAGCAGTTCTTC. Its protein product is CASIPPERGGYNEQFF.

Turning to this clonotype: One junction end disagrees with the germline gene, perhaps due to a read error. This chain joins TRBV12-3 or TRBV12-4 and TRBJ2-2; possibly TRBD1 or TRBD2 for D (5 bases each). The CDR3 is 13 residues long. This CDR3 is CVSSLSGTGELLF. CDR3 bases: TGTGTCAGCAGTTTATCTGGGACCGGGGAGCTGTTGTTT.

With regard to this clonotype: Compared with germline, one end of the junction differs, possibly owing to a read error. This CDR3 is CTSNQNLDTSQQFF. The CDR3 coding sequence is TGTACCAGCAACCAAAATCTCGACACCAGTCAGCAGTTCTTC. The chain links TRBV14 to TRBJ2-1; D gene ambiguous. The CDR3 totals 14 residues. The germline CDR1 and CDR2 sequences are SGHDN and FVKESK.

This chain links TRBV11-2 with TRBJ1-5, with TRBD1 as a possible D gene (6 bases). The germline V and J ends were trimmed by 3 bases and 1 base, with 16 bases remaining between them. The CDR3 runs 17 residues. CDR1 and CDR2 (germline): SGHAT, FQNNGV. CDR3 bases: TGTGCCAGCAGCTTGGCAGGGGTAACGGGGAGCAATCAGCCCCAGCATTTT. Encoded protein: CASSLAGVTGSNQPQHF.

Concerning this clonotype itself: The CDR3 does not close with the conserved phenylalanine or tryptophan, likely indicating a read error. This sequence joins TRBV4-3 and TRBJ2-7; no clear D gene. Trimming left V 9 bases short and J 2 bases short, with 17 bases between. Per the germline V gene, CDR1 is LGHNA and CDR2 is YSLEER. The CDR3 consists of 14 residues. CDR3 in amino acids: CARIPKVSTYEQYL. CDR3 DNA sequence: TGCGCCAGGATCCCCAAGGTCAGCACCTACGAGCAGTACCTC.

Notes on this clonotype: The junction departs from the called germline gene at one end, perhaps through a read error. The chain links TRBV6-2 or TRBV6-3 to TRBJ2-1, with D possibly TRBD2 on 6 matching bases. Germline CDR1 is MNHEY and CDR2 is SVGEGT. This CDR3 contains 15 residues. The CDR3 is CANSPSATLSGGQFF. CDR3 nucleotides: TGTGCCAACAGTCCTAGCGCTACATTGAGTGGGGGGCAGTTCTTC.

Remarks on this clonotype: At one end the junction does not follow the germline gene, possibly because of a read error. The chain is built from TRBV6-6 and TRBJ2-1, with 7 bases matching TRBD1. This CDR3 has 13 amino acids. Per germline, CDR1 MNHNY and CDR2 SVGAGI (reference sequence). For the CDR3, the DNA is TGTACCAGCAGGGACAGTATATACAATGAGCAGCTCTTC. Protein product: CTSRDSIYNEQLF.

The genes are TRBV30 and TRBJ1-1; D call uncertain. V lost 6 bases to trimming and J lost 11 bases, with 22 bases between them. Germline V gene lookup returns CDR1 GTSNPN and CDR2 SVGIG (reference sequence). This CDR3 is built from 13 residues. DNA for the CDR3: TGTGCCTGTAGTCCCATGGGGTGGAGGGAGGCTTTCTTT. Protein product: CACSPMGWREAFF.

Regarding this clonotype: The junction and the germline gene differ at one end; a read error may be behind it. The V and J genes are TRBV11-2 and TRBJ1-2; D remains ambiguous. CDR1 and CDR2 (germline): SGHAT, FQNNGV. This CDR3 has 15 residues. The CDR3 reads CASSPIQRSGYGYTF. CDR3 DNA: TGTGCCAGCAGCCCAATACAGAGATCGGGTTATGGCTACACTTTC. Looking up the rest from reference TRBV11-2 and TRBJ1-2 gives the full variable domain: EAGVAQSPRYKIIEKRQSVAFWCNPISGHATLYWYQQILGQGPKLLIQFQNNGVVDDSQLPKDRFSAERLKGVDSTLKIQPAKLEDSAVYLCASSPIQRSGYGYTFGSGTRLTVV.

Points on this clonotype: A read error is possible here, since a much larger clone lies one base away. The chain is built from TRBV5-1 and TRBJ2-1; 9 nucleotides agree with TRBD2. The CDR3 runs to 15 residues. Germline CDR1 SGHRS, CDR2 YFSETQ. In nucleotides, the CDR3 is TGCGCCGGCAGCTTGGCTAGCGGGAAGGAAAATGAGCAGTTCTTC. Amino acid sequence: CAGSLASGKENEQFF. Supplemented by reference TRBV5-1 and TRBJ2-1, the full variable domain reads KAGVTQTPRYLIKTRGQQVTLSCSPISGHRSVSWYQQTPGQGLQFLFEYFSETQRNKGNFPGRFSGRQFSNSRSEMNVSTLELGDSALYLCAGSLASGKENEQFFGPGTRLTVL.

Of note for this clonotype: Since a much larger clone is just one base distant, this may be a read error. The chain has TRBV19 and TRBJ2-1; 10 bases match TRBD2. The CDR3 is 14 amino acids. V was pared by 5 bases and J by 7 bases, with 5 bases of the junction left unmatched. CDR1 is LNHDA, CDR2 SQIVND, per germline (reference sequence). The CDR3 is CASSPVTSGNEQFF. The DNA for the CDR3 is TGTGCCAGTAGTCCGGTGACTAGCGGGAATGAGCAGTTCTTC.

Comments on this clonotype: One junction end does not reproduce the germline sequence, and a read error may be involved. This chain connects TRBV10-3 to TRBJ1-4; weak D call: TRBD1 (6 bases). The germline gives CDR1 ENHRY, CDR2 SYGVKD. The CDR3 is made up of 18 amino acids. The CDR3 DNA sequence: TGTGCCATCAGTGAAAAAGGCAGGGGAGGATCGGGAAATGAAATACTGTTTTTT. Its protein product is CAISEKGRGGSGNEILFF.

Points on this clonotype: A junction boundary mismatches the germline segment, possibly from a read error. The chain employs TRBV11-2 and TRBJ2-4, with 10 bases fitting TRBD1. CDR1 and CDR2 (germline): SGHAT, FQNNGV. The CDR3 covers 14 residues. CDR3 nucleotides: TGTTCCAACAGCTCCGGGACAGGGGATAACATTGAGTACTTC. It codes for CSNSSGTGDNIEYF.

The chain recombines TRBV11-2 with TRBJ2-7, with D perhaps assigned TRBD1 or TRBD2 (5 bases each). The germline CDR1 and CDR2 sequences are SGHAT and FQNNGV. The CDR3 is made up of 15 amino acids. CDR3 bases: TGTACGAGCAGCCTACTGAATCCGGGGACGGAGGAGCAGTACTTC. Translation gives CTSSLLNPGTEEQYF.

On this clonotype itself: Its ends do not fully match the called genes, so a read error is possible. The genes are TRBV7-9 and TRBJ2-1; D is perhaps TRBD2 (6 bases). Germline V lookup: CDR1 SEHNR, CDR2 FQNEAQ (reference sequence). The CDR3 is made up of 15 amino acids. CDR3 loop: CASSLVSGVRNEQFF. The CDR3 nucleotides read TGTGCCAGTAGCTTAGTATCGGGAGTCAGAAATGAGCAGTTCTTC.

Turning to this clonotype: Being one base from a much bigger clone, this may be a read error. The chain uses TRBV2 and TRBJ2-1, with 7 bases lining up with TRBD1. Per germline, CDR1 SNHLY and CDR2 FYNNEI. This CDR3 contains 13 residues. CDR3 residues: CASSASRGHEHYF. DNA of the CDR3: TGTGCCAGCAGTGCTTCGAGGGGGCATGAGCACTACTTC. Full variable domain (remainder filled in from reference TRBV2 and TRBJ2-1): EPEVTQTPSHQVTQMGQEVILRCVPISNHLYFYWYRQILGQKVEFLVSFYNNEISEKSEIFDDQFSVERPDGSNFTLKIRSTKLEDSAMYFCASSASRGHEHYFGPGTRLTVL.

As for this clonotype: The conserved phenylalanine or tryptophan normally closing the CDR3 is absent here, so this likely arose from a read error. No DNA is shown, since the ends of the CDR3 on it are uncertain; the CDR3 is the one TCRdb lists. The gene calls are TRBV11-1 and TRBJ2-4; TRBD1 reflects the table's D call only, with no check against the DNA. Per the germline V gene, CDR1 is SGHAT and CDR2 is FQDESV (reference sequence). The CDR3 is 13 residues long, counting both termini. The CDR3 reads CASSRKQGDIQYI.

The chain couples TRBV6-4 to TRBJ2-7, with 7 nucleotides matching TRBD1. The V gene's germline CDR1 is MRHNA and CDR2 SNTAGT. This CDR3 spans 16 amino acids. V was clipped by 4 bases and J by 5 bases; unmatched bases: 14. The CDR3 DNA follows: TGTGCCAGCAGTGCCACAGGGGCAGAGTGCTTGGACGAGCAGTACTTC. As protein: CASSATGAECLDEQYF.

This clonotype was recorded at least ten times. The chain joins TRBV7-9 to TRBJ2-1, with 8 bases fitting TRBD2. V lost 5 bases to trimming and J lost 2 bases; unmatched junction nucleotides: 8. The germline gives CDR1 SEHNR, CDR2 FQNEAQ (reference sequence). The CDR3 covers 16 residues. This chain's CDR3 is CASSPRGGATYNEQFF. In DNA, the CDR3 is TGTGCCAGCAGCCCCCGGGGGGGCGCGACCTACAATGAGCAGTTCTTC. Using reference TRBV7-9 and TRBJ2-1 for the parts outside the CDR3, the full variable domain is DTGVSQNPRHKITKRGQNVTFRCDPISEHNRLYWYRQTLGQGPEFLTYFQNEAQLEKSRLLSDRFSAERPKGSFSTLEIQRTEQGDSAMYLCASSPRGGATYNEQFFGPGTRLTVL.

This clonotype was seen only once. At one boundary the junction diverges from the germline segment, which might be a read error. The chain employs TRBV6-6 and TRBJ1-5; D gene ambiguous. Looked up from germline, CDR1 is MNHNY and CDR2 is SVGAGI (reference sequence). The CDR3 contains 13 residues. The CDR3 protein is CASGGEWDQPQHF. The CDR3 region has the DNA TGTGCCTCTGGCGGAGAGTGGGATCAACCCCAGCATTTT.

About this clonotype itself: The junction departs from germline at one end; a sequencing error may be responsible. The chain recombines TRBV5-4 with TRBJ2-3, with a possible D match to TRBD1 (5 bases). Germline CDR1 reads SGHNT; CDR2 reads YYREEE (reference sequence). The CDR3 spans 15 residues. The CDR3 is CASSMIERGTDTQCF. The CDR3 region has the DNA TGTGCCAGCAGCATGATAGAAAGGGGTACAGATACGCAGTGTTTT.

By share, this clonotype counts as medium-sized. The rearrangement joins TRBV28 to TRBJ2-1, with D tentatively TRBD2 (6 bases). From germline, CDR1 is MDHEN and CDR2 SYDVKM. Trimming shortened V by 5 bases and J by 2 bases, and 10 bases separated the two germline ends. This CDR3 comprises 14 residues. CDR3 coding DNA: TGTGCCAGCAGTCGGGACTTGGCCTACAATGAGCAGTTCTTC. Encoded protein: CASSRDLAYNEQFF.

Concerning this clonotype: The junction and the germline gene differ at one end; a read error may be behind it. The genes are TRBV5-6 and TRBJ1-6; D gene ambiguous. CDR1 SGHDT and CDR2 YYEEEE come from the germline V gene. This CDR3 is 15 amino acids long. CDR3 region: CASNPRAPVNSHLHF. For the CDR3, the DNA is TGTGCCAGCAACCCAAGGGCTCCAGTGAATTCACACCTCCACTTT.

This sequence joins TRBV6-5 and TRBJ2-5; weak D call: TRBD2 (6 bases). The CDR3 contains 16 residues. Looked up from germline, CDR1 is MNHEY and CDR2 is SVGAGI. V lost 5 bases to trimming and J lost 3 bases, with 19 bases between them. In nucleotides, the CDR3 is TGTGCCAGCAGTATCCGAACTAACGGGAGTAAAGAGACCCAGTACTTC. This translates into CASSIRTNGSKETQYF.

Turning to this clonotype: Germline and junction disagree at one end, which may indicate a read error. V and J are TRBV11-1 and TRBJ2-1; 7 bases map to TRBD2. CDR1 is SGHAT, CDR2 FQDESV, per germline (reference sequence). The CDR3 is 14 residues long. CDR3 DNA: TGTGCCGGTGGCCAAAGCGGGATATACAATGAGCAGCTCTTC. It codes for CAGGQSGIYNEQLF.

Points on this clonotype: Compared with germline, one end of the junction differs, possibly owing to a read error. This rearrangement joins TRBV11-1 to TRBJ2-1, with 10 positions matching TRBD2. Germline V gives CDR1 SGHAT, CDR2 FQDESV (reference sequence). The CDR3 length is 20 residues. The CDR3 sequence is CASSVGKTSGASRFGNEQFF. CDR3 nucleotides: TGTGCTAGCAGCGTAGGAAAAACTAGCGGGGCCTCACGGTTCGGCAATGAGCAGTTCTTC.